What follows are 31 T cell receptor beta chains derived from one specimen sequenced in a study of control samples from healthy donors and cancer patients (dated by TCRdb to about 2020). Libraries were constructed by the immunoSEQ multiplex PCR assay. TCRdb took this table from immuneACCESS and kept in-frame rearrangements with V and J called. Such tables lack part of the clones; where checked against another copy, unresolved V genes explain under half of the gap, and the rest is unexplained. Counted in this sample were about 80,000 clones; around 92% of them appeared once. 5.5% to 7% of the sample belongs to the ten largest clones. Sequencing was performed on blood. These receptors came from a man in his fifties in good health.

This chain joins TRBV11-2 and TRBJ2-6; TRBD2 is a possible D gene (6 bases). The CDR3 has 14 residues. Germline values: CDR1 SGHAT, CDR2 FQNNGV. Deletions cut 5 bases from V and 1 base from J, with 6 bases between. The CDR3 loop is CASSGGSGANVLTF. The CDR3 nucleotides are TGTGCCAGCAGCGGGGGGTCTGGGGCCAACGTCCTGACTTTC. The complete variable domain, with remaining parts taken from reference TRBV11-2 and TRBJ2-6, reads EAGVAQSPRYKIIEKRQSVAFWCNPISGHATLYWYQQILGQGPKLLIQFQNNGVVDDSQLPKDRFSAERLKGVDSTLKIQPAKLEDSAVYLCASSGGSGANVLTFGAGSRLTVL.

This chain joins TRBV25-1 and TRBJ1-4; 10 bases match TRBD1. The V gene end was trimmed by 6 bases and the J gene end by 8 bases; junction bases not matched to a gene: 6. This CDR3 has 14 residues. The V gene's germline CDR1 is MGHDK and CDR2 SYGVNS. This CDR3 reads CASRPGQGREKLFF. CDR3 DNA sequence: TGTGCCAGCAGGCCGGGACAGGGGAGAGAAAAACTGTTTTTT.

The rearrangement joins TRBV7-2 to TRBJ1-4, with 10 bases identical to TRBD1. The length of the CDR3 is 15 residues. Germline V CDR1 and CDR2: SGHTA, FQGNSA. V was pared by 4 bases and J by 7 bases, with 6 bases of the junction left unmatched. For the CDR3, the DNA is TGTGCCAGCAGCTCTGTGGACAGGGGGGGTGAAAAACTGTTTTTT. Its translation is CASSSVDRGGEKLFF.

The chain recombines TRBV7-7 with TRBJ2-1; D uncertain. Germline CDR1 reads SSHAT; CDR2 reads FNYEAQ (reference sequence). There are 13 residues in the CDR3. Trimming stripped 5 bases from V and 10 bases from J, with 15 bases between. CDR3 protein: CASSPLGWGEQFF. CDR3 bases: TGTGCCAGCAGCCCACTTGGGTGGGGAGAGCAGTTCTTC.

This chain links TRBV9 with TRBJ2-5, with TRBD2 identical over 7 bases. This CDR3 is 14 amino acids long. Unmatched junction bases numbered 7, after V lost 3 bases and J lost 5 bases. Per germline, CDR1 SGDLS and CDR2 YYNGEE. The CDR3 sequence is CASSAVRGGETQYF. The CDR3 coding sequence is TGTGCCAGCAGCGCCGTACGGGGAGGGGAGACCCAGTACTTC.

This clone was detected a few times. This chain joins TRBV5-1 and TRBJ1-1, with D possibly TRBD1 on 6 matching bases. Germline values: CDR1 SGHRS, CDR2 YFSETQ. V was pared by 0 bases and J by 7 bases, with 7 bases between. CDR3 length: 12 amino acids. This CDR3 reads CASSLDRDEAFF. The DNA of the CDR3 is TGCGCCAGCAGCTTGGACAGGGATGAAGCTTTCTTT.

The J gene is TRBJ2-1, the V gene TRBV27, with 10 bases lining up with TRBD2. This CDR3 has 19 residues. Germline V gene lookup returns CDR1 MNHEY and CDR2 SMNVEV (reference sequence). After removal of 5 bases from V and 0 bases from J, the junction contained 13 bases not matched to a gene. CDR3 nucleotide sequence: TGTGCCAGCAGTCCCGGACTAGCGGCCGTCCCGATCTCCTACAATGAGCAGTTCTTC. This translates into CASSPGLAAVPISYNEQFF.

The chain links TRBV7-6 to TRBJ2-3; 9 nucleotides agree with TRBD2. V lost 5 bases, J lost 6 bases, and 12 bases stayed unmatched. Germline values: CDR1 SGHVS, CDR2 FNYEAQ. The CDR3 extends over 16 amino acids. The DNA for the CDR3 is TGTGCCAGCAGCCCTGGGGTAGCGGGGGCGGGGGATACGCAGTATTTT. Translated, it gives CASSPGVAGAGDTQYF.

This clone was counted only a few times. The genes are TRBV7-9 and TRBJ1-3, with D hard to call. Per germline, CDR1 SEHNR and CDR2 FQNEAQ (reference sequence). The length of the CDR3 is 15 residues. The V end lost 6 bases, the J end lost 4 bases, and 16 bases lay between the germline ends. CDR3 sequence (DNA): TGTGCCAGCAGTACTAGGAGGGAAGTAGGAAACACCATATATTTT. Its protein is CASSTRREVGNTIYF. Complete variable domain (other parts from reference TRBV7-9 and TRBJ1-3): DTGVSQNPRHKITKRGQNVTFRCDPISEHNRLYWYRQTLGQGPEFLTYFQNEAQLEKSRLLSDRFSAERPKGSFSTLEIQRTEQGDSAMYLCASSTRREVGNTIYFGEGSWLTVV.

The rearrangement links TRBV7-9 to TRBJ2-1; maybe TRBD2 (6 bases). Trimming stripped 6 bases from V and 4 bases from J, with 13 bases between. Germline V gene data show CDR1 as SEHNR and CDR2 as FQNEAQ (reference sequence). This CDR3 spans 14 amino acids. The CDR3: CASRGRGYYNEQFF. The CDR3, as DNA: TGTGCCAGCAGGGGGCGGGGTTATTACAATGAGCAGTTCTTC.

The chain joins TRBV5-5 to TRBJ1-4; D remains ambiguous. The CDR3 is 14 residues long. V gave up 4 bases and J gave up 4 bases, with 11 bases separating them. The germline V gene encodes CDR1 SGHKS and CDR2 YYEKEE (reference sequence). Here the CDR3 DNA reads TGTGCCAGCAGCCTCCGGGAGGATAATGAAAAACTGTTTTTT. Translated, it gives CASSLREDNEKLFF.

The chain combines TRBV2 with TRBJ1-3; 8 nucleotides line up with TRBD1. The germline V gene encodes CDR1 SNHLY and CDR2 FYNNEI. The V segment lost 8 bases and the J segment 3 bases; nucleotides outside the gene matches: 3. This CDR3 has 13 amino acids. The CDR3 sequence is CASGDRSGNTIYF. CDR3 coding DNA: TGTGCCAGCGGGGACAGGAGTGGAAACACCATATATTTT. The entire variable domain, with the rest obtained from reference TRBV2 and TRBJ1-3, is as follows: EPEVTQTPSHQVTQMGQEVILRCVPISNHLYFYWYRQILGQKVEFLVSFYNNEISEKSEIFDDQFSVERPDGSNFTLKIRSTKLEDSAMYFCASGDRSGNTIYFGEGSWLTVV.

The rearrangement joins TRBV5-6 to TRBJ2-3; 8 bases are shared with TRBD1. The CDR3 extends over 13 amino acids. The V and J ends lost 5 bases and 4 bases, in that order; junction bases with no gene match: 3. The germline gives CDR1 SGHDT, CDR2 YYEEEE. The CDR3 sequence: CASRDRGADTQYF. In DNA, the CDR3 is TGTGCCAGCAGAGACAGGGGTGCAGATACGCAGTATTTT.

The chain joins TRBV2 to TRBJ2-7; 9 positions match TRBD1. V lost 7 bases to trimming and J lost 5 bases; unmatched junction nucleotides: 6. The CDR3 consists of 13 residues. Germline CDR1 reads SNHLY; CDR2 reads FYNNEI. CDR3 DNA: TGTGCCAGCAACGGGGACAGGGTCGACGAGCAGTACTTC. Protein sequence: CASNGDRVDEQYF.

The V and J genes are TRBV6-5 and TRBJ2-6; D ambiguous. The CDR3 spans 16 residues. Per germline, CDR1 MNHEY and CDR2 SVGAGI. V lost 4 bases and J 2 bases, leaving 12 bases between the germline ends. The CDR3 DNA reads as TGTGCCAGCAGTTGGTACGGTCTCACTGGGGCCAACGTCCTGACTTTC. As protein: CASSWYGLTGANVLTF.

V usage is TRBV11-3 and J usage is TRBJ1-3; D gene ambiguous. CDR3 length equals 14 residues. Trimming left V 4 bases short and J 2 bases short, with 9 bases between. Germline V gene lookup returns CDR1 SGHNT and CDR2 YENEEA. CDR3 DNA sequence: TGTGCCAGCAGCTCTGAGCGCCCTGGAAACACCATATATTTT. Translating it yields CASSSERPGNTIYF. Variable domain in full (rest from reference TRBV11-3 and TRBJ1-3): EAGVVQSPRYKIIEKKQPVAFWCNPISGHNTLYWYLQNLGQGPELLIRYENEEAVDDSQLPKDRFSAERLKGVDSTLKIQPAELGDSAVYLCASSSERPGNTIYFGEGSWLTVV.

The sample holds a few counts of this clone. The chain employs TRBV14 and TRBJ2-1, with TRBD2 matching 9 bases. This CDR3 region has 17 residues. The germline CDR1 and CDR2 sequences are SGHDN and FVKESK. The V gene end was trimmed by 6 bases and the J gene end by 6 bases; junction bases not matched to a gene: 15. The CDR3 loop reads CASRQWARRGGSNEQFF. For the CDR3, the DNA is TGTGCCAGCAGACAGTGGGCGCGGCGGGGGGGATCCAATGAGCAGTTCTTC.

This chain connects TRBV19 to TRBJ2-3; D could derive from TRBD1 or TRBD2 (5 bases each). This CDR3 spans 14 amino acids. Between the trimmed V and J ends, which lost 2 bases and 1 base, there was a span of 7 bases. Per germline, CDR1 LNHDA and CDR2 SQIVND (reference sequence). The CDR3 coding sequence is TGTGCCAGTAGTATACCGGGACGCACAGATACGCAGTATTTT. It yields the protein CASSIPGRTDTQYF.

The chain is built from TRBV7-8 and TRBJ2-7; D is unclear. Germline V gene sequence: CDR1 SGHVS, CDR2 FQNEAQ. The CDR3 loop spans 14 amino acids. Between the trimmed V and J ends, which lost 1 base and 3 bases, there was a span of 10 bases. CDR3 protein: CASSLGLRSYEQYF. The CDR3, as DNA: TGTGCCAGCAGCTTAGGACTTCGAAGCTACGAGCAGTACTTC.

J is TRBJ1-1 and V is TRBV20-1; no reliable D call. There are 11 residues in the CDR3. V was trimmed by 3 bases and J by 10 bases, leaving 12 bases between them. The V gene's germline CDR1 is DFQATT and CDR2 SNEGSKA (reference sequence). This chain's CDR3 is CSASSLKGAFF. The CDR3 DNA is TGCAGTGCTAGCTCCCTCAAGGGAGCTTTCTTT.

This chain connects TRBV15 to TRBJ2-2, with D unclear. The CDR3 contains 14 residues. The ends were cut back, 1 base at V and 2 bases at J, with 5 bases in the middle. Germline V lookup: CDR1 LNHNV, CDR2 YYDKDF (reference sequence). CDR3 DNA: TGTGCCACCAGCAGAGTTGGAAACACCGGGGAGCTGTTTTTT. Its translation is CATSRVGNTGELFF.

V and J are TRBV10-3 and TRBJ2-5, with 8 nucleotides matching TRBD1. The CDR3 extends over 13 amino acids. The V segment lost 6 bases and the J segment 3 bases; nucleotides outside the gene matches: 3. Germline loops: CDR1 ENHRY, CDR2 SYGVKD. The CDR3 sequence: CAIRVDREETQYF. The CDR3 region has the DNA TGTGCCATCAGGGTGGACAGGGAAGAGACCCAGTACTTC.

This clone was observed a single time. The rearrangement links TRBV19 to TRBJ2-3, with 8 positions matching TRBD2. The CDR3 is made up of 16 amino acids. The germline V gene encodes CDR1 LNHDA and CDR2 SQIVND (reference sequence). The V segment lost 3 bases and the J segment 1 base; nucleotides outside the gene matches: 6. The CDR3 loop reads CASSILRRGGTDTQYF. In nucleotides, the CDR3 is TGTGCCAGTAGTATTTTAAGGCGGGGGGGCACAGATACGCAGTATTTT.

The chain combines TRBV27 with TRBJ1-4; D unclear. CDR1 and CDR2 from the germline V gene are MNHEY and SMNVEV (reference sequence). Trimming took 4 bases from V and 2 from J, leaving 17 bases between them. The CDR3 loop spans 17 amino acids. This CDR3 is CASSSRHGRRTNEKLFF. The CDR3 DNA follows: TGTGCCAGCAGTTCCCGGCACGGGCGGCGGACTAATGAAAAACTGTTTTTT.

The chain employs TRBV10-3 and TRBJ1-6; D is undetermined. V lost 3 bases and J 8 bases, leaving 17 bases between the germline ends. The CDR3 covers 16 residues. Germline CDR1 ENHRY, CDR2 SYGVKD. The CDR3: CAISEAMGSGDSPLHF. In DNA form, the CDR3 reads TGTGCCATCAGTGAAGCAATGGGTTCAGGTGATTCACCCCTCCACTTT.

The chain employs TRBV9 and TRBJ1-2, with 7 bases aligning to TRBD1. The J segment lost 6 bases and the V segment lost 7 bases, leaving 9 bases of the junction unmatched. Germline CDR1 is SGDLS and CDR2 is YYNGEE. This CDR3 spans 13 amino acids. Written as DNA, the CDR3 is TGTGCCAGCGGAAAACAGGGGACCCATGGCTACACCTTC. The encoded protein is CASGKQGTHGYTF.

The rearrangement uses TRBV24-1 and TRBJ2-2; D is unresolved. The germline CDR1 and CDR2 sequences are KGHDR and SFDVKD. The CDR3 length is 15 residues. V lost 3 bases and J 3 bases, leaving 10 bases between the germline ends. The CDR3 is CATSDAGRDTGELFF. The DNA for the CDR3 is TGTGCCACCAGTGATGCAGGACGGGACACCGGGGAGCTGTTTTTT.

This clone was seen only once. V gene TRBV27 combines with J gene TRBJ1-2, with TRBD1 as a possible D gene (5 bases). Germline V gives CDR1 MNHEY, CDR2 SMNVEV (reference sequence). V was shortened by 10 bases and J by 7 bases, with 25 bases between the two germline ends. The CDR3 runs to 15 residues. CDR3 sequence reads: CAIPRWGREECGYTF. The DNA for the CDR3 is TGTGCCATCCCCCGGTGGGGCAGGGAGGAATGTGGCTACACCTTC.

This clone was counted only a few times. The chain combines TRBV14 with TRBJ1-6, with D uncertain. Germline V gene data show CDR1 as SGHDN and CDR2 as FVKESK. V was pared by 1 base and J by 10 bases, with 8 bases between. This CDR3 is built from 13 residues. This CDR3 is CASSQAPLSPLHF. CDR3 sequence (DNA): TGTGCCAGCAGCCAAGCTCCATTATCACCCCTCCACTTT.

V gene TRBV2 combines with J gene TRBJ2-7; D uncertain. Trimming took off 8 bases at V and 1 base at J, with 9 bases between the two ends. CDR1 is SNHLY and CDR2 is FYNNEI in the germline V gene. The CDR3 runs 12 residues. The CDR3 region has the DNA TGTGCCAGCCTCAGACTGTCCTACGAGCAGTACTTC. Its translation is CASLRLSYEQYF.

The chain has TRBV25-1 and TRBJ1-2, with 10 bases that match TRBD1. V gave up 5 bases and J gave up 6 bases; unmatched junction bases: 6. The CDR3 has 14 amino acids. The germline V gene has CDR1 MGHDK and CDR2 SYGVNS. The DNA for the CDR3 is TGTGCCAGCAGTACATCCGGGACAGGGGATGGCTACACCTTC. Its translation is CASSTSGTGDGYTF.